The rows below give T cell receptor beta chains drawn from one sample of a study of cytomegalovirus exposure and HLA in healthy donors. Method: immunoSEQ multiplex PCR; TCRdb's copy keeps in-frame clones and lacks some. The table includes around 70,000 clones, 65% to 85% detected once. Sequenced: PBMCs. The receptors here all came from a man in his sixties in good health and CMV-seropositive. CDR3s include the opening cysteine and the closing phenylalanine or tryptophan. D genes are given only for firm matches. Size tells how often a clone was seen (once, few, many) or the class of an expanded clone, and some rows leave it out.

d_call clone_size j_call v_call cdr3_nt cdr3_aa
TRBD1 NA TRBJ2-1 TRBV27 TGTGCCAGCAGTTCACAGGGGATTATTGAGCAGTTCTTC CASSSQGIIEQFF
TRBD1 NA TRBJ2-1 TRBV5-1 TGCGCCAGCAGCTACAGGGGTGGGGACTACAATGAGCAGTTCTTC CASSYRGGDYNEQFF
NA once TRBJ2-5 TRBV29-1 TGCAGCGTTGATAAAGGGGTGGGGGAGACCCAGTACTTC CSVDKGVGETQYF
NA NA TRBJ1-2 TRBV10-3 TGTGCCATCAGTGAGCAGGGCTCCTATGGCTACACCTTC CAISEQGSYGYTF
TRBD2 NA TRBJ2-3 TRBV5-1 TGCGCCAGCAGCTTAGCTAGCGGCGGAGATACGCAGTATTTT CASSLASGGDTQYF
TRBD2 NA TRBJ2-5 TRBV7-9 TGTGCCAGCAGCCATTCTAGCGGGGGGCCAGTAGAGACCCAGTACTTC CASSHSSGGPVETQYF
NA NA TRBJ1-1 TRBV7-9 TGTGCCAGCAGCGTGGACGGACTTGAAGCTTTCTTT CASSVDGLEAFF
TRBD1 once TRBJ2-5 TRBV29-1 TGCAGCGCTCCCGGGGACAGGGAAGAGACCCAGTACTTC CSAPGDREETQYF
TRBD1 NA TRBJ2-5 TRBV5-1 TGCGCCAGCGCCAAAAGAGGCCCCGGGACAGGGCAAGAGACCCAGTACTTC CASAKRGPGTGQETQYF
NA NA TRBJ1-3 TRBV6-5 NA CASRPAVGDYRPYIF
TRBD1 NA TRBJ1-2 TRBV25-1 TGTGCCAGCAGTGACTCCACGACAGGGGGGTATGGCTACACCTTC CASSDSTTGGYGYTF
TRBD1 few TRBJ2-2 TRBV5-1 TGCGCCAGCAGCGGGACAGGGGGCATCGGGGAGCTGTTTTTT CASSGTGGIGELFF
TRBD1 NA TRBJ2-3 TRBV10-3 TGTGCCATCAGTGAAGGGCAGGGGGAGAGGAGGAATACGCAGTATTTT CAISEGQGERRNTQYF
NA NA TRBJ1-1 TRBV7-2 TGTGCCAGCAGCCTAAACCGGAACACTGAAGCTTTCTTT CASSLNRNTEAFF
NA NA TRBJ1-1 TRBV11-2 TGTGCCAGCAGCTTTGGTCTACGGAACACTGAAGCTTTCTTT CASSFGLRNTEAFF